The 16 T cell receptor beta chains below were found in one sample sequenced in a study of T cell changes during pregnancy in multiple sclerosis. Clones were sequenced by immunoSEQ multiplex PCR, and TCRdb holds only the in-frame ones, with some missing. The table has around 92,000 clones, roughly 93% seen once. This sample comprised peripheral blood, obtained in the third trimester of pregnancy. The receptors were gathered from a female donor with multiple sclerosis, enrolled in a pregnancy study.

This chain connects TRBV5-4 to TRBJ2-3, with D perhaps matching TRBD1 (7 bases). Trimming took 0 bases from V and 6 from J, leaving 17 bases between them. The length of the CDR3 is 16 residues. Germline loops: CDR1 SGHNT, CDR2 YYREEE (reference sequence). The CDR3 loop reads CASSLGGAGGRDTQYF. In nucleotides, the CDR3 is TGTGCCAGCAGCTTGGGGGGGGCAGGGGGACGGGATACGCAGTATTTT.

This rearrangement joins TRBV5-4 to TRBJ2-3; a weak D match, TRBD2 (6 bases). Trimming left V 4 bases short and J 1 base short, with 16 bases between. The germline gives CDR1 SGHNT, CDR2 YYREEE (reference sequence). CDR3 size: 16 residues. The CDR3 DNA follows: TGTGCCAGCAGCATCCCGGGACTCCATCGCACAGATACGCAGTATTTT. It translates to CASSIPGLHRTDTQYF.

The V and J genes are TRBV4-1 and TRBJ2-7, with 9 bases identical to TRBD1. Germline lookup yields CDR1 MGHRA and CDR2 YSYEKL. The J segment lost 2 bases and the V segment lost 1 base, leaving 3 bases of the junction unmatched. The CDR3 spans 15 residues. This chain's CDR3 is CASSQAWDRAYEQYF. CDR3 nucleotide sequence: TGCGCCAGCAGCCAAGCGTGGGACAGGGCCTACGAGCAGTACTTC.

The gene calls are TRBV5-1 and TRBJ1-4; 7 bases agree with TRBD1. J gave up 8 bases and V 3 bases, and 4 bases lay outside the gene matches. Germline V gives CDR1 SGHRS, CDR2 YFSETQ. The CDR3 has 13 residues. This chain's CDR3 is CASSSGTAEKLFF. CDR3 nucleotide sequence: TGCGCCAGCAGCTCCGGGACAGCGGAAAAACTGTTTTTT. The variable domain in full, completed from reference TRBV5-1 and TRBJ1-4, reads KAGVTQTPRYLIKTRGQQVTLSCSPISGHRSVSWYQQTPGQGLQFLFEYFSETQRNKGNFPGRFSGRQFSNSRSEMNVSTLELGDSALYLCASSSGTAEKLFFGSGTQLSVL.

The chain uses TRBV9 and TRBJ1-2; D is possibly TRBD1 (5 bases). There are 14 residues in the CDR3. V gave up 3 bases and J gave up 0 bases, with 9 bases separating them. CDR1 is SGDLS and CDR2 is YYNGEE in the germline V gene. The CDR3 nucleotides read TGTGCCAGCAGCGGCAGGGCGGCTAACTATGGCTACACCTTC. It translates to CASSGRAANYGYTF.

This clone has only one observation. CDR3 coding DNA: TGTGCCAGTAGTATCAGCGCGGGAGGCTACAATGAGCAGTTCTTC. Residues: CASSISAGGYNEQFF. The chain links TRBV19 to TRBJ2-1; 8 bases line up with TRBD2. The V and J ends lost 3 bases and 3 bases, in that order; junction bases with no gene match: 4. CDR3 length: 15 amino acids. CDR1 LNHDA and CDR2 SQIVND come from the germline V gene (reference sequence).

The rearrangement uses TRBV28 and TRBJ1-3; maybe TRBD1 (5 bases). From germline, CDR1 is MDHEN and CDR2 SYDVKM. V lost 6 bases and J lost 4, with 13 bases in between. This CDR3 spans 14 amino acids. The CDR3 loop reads CASRLGGLGNTIYF. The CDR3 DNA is TGTGCCAGCAGGTTGGGGGGATTAGGAAACACCATATATTTT. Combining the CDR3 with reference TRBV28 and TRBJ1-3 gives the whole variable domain DVKVTQSSRYLVKRTGEKVFLECVQDMDHENMFWYRQDPGLGLRLIYFSYDVKMKEKGDIPEGYSVSREKKERFSLILESASTNQTSMYLCASRLGGLGNTIYFGEGSWLTVV.

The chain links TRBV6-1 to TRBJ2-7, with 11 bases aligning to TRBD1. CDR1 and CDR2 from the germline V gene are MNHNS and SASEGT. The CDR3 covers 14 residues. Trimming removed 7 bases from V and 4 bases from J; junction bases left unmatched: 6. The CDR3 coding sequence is TGTGCCAGCACCCAAGGGACAGGGGGGTACGAGCAGTACTTC. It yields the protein CASTQGTGGYEQYF.

As DNA, the CDR3 is TGTGCCAGCACCCTTAGCGGGACTAGCACAGATACGCAGTATTTT. This gives the protein CASTLSGTSTDTQYF. The V gene is TRBV5-4, the J gene TRBJ2-3; TRBD2 aligns across 8 bases. Germline V gene lookup returns CDR1 SGHNT and CDR2 YYREEE (reference sequence). The CDR3 extends over 15 amino acids. Germline trimming cut 6 bases from V and 0 bases from J; bases unmatched to any gene: 6.

CDR3 sequence: CASSDKGTGNTEAFF. The CDR3 region has the DNA TGTGCCAGCAGTGACAAAGGGACAGGCAACACTGAAGCTTTCTTT. V and J are TRBV6-6 and TRBJ1-1; 8 bases agree with TRBD1. Germline V gives CDR1 MNHNY, CDR2 SVGAGI (reference sequence). This CDR3 contains 15 residues. V lost 5 bases, J lost 2 bases, and 7 bases stayed unmatched.

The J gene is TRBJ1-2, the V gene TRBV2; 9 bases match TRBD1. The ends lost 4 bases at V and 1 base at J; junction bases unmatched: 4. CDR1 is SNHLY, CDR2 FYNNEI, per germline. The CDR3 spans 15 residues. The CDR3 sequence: CASSGDRVSNYGYTF. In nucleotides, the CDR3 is TGTGCCAGCAGTGGGGACAGGGTCAGTAACTATGGCTACACCTTC.

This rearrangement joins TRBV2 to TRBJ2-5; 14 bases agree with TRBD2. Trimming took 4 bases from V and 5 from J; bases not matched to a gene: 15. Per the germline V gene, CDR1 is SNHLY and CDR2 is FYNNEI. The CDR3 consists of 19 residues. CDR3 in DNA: TGTGCCAGCAGTGCTTTATGGGGACTAGCGGGAGTAGTGGAGGAGACCCAGTACTTC. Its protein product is CASSALWGLAGVVEETQYF.

The CDR3 sequence: CASSQGAPFNEQFF. The CDR3, as DNA: TGTGCCAGCAGCCAGGGGGCCCCTTTTAATGAGCAGTTCTTC. The V call is TRBV28, the J call TRBJ2-1; TRBD1 agrees at 8 bases. The CDR3 extends over 14 amino acids. Germline trimming cut 6 bases from V and 7 bases from J; bases unmatched to any gene: 8. Germline-derived CDR1 and CDR2 are MDHEN and SYDVKM.

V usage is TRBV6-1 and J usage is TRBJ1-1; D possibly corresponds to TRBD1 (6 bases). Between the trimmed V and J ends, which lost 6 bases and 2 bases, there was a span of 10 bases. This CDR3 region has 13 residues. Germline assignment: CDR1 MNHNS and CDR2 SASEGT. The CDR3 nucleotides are TGTGCCAGCAGGCTACAGGGAAACACTGAAGCTTTCTTT. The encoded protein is CASRLQGNTEAFF.

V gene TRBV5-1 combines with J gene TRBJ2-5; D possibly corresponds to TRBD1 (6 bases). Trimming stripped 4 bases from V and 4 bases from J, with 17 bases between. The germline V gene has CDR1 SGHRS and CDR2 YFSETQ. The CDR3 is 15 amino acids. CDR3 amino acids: CASSLVGQGLETQYF. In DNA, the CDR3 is TGCGCCAGCAGCCTGGTGGGGCAGGGGCTAGAGACCCAGTACTTC.

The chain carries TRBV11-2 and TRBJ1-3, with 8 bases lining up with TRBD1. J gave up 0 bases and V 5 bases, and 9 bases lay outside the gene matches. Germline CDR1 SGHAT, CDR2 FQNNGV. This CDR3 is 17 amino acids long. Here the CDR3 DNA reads TGTGCCAGCAGCACCCCATACAGGGGGAACTCTGGAAACACCATATATTTT. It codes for CASSTPYRGNSGNTIYF.